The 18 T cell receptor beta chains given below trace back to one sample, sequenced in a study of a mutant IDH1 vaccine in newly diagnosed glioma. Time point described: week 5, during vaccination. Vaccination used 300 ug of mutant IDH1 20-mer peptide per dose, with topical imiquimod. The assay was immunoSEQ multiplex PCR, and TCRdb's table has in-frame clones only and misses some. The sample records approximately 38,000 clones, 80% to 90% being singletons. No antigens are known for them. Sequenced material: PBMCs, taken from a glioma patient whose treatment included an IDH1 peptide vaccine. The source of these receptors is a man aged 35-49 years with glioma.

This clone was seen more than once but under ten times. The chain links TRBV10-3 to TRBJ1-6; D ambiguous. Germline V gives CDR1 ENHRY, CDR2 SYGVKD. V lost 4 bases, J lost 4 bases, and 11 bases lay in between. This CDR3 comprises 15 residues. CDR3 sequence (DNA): TGTGCCATCAGTGGCGGAGAGTTTTATAATTCACCCCTCCACTTT. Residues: CAISGGEFYNSPLHF.

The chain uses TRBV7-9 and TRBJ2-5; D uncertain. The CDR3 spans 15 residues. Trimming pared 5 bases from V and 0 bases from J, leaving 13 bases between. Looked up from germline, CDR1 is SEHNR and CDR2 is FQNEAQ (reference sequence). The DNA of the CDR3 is TGTGCCAGCAGCCACCTTACACAGTACCAAGAGACCCAGTACTTC. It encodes CASSHLTQYQETQYF.

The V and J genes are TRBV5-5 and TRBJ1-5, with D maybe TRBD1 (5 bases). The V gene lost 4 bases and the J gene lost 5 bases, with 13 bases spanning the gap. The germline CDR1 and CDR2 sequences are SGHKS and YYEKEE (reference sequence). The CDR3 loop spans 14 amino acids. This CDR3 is CASSPFGGDQPQHF. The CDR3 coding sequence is TGTGCCAGCAGCCCCTTCGGAGGGGATCAGCCCCAGCATTTT. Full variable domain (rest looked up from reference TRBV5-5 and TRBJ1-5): DAGVTQSPTHLIKTRGQQVTLRCSPISGHKSVSWYQQVLGQGPQFIFQYYEKEERGRGNFPDRFSARQFPNYSSELNVNALLLGDSALYLCASSPFGGDQPQHFGDGTRLSIL.

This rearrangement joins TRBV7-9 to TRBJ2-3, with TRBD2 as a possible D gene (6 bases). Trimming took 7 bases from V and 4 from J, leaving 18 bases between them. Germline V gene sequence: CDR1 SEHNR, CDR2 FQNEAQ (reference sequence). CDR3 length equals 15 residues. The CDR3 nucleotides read TGTGCCAGCATGCAAACGGGAGTAAAGGCAGATACGCAGTATTTT. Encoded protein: CASMQTGVKADTQYF.

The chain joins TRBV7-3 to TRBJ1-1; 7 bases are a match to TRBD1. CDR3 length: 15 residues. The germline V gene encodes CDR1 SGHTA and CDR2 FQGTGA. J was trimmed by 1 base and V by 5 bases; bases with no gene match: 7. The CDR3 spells CASSTTGRGNTEAFF. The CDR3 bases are TGTGCCAGCAGCACGACAGGGAGGGGGAACACTGAAGCTTTCTTT.

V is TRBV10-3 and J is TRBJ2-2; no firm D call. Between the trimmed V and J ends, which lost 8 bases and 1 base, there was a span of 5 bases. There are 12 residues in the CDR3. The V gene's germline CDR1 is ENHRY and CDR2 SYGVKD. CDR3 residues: CAISENTGELFF. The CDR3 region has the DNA TGTGCCATCTCAGAGAACACCGGGGAGCTGTTTTTT.

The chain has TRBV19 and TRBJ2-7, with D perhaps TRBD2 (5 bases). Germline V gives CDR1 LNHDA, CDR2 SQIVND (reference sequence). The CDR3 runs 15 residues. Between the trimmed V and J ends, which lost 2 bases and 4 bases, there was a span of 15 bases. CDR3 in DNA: TGTGCCAGTAGTATAAGGATGGCTACGGGATACGAGCAGTACTTC. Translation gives CASSIRMATGYEQYF.

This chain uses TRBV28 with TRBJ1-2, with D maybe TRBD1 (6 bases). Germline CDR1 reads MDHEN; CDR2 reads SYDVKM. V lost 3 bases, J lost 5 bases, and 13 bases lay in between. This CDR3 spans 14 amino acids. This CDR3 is CASSLAGARYGYTF. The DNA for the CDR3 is TGTGCCAGCAGTTTGGCGGGGGCGAGATATGGCTACACCTTC.

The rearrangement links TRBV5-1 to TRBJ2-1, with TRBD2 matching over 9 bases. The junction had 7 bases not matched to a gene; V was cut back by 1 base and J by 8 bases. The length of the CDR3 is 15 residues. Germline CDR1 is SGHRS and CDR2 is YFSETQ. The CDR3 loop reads CASSLRPAGGHEQFF. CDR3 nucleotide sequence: TGCGCCAGCAGCTTGAGGCCGGCGGGAGGGCATGAGCAGTTCTTC.

The CDR3 nucleotides read TGTGCCAGCAGCTTAGTAGCAGGGGACGGTGGCTACACCTTC. Translating it yields CASSLVAGDGGYTF. This chain uses TRBV7-2 with TRBJ1-2, with D possibly matching TRBD1 (6 bases). From germline, CDR1 is SGHTA and CDR2 FQGNSA. Between the trimmed V and J ends, which lost 1 base and 7 bases, there was a span of 13 bases. CDR3 length equals 14 residues. Together with reference TRBV7-2 and TRBJ1-2, the CDR3 gives the full variable domain: GAGVSQSPSNKVTEKGKDVELRCDPISGHTALYWYRQSLGQGLEFLIYFQGNSAPDKSGLPSDRFSAERTGGSVSTLTIQRTQQEDSAVYLCASSLVAGDGGYTFGSGTRLTVV.

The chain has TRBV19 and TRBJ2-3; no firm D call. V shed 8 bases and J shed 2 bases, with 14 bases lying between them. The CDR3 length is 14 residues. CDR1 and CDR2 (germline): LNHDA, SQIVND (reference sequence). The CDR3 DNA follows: TGTGCCAGTTCCCCTCGTGCCTTCACAGATACGCAGTATTTT. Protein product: CASSPRAFTDTQYF.

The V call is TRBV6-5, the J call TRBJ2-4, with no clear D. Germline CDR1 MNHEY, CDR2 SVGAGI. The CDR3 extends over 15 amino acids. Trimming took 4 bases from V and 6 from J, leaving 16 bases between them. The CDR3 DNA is TGTGCCAGCAGTTCAGGCCGACTGACGGGAAACATTCAGTACTTC. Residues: CASSSGRLTGNIQYF.

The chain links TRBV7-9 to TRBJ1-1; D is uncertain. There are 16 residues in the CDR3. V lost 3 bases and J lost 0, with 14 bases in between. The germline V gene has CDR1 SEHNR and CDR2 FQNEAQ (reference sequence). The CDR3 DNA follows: TGTGCCAGCAGCTTCGGGTCGGGAGGGATGAACACTGAAGCTTTCTTT. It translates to CASSFGSGGMNTEAFF.

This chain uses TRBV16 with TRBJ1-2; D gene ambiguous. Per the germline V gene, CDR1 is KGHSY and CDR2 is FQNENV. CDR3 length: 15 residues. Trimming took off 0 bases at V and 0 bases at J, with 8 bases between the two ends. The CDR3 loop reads CASSQSATANYGYTF. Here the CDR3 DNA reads TGTGCCAGCAGCCAATCCGCGACGGCTAACTATGGCTACACCTTC.

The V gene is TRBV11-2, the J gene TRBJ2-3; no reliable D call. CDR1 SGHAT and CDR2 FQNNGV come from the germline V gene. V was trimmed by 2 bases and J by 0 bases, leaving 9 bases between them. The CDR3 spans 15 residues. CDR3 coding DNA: TGTGCCAGCAGCTTAATGGGGTCGAGCACAGATACGCAGTATTTT. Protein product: CASSLMGSSTDTQYF.

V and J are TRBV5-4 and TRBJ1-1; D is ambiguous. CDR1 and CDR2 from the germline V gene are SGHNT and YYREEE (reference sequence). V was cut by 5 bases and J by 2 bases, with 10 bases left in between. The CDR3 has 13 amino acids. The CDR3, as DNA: TGTGCCAGCAGGGACGGTAGTAACACTGAAGCTTTCTTT. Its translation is CASRDGSNTEAFF.

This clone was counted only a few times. CDR3 loop: CASELGQGNTGELFF. The CDR3 nucleotides are TGTGCCAGTGAATTGGGACAGGGTAACACCGGGGAGCTGTTTTTT. The chain employs TRBV19 and TRBJ2-2; 9 bases fit TRBD1. Unmatched junction bases numbered 6, after V lost 8 bases and J lost 2 bases. The germline gives CDR1 LNHDA, CDR2 SQIVND (reference sequence). The CDR3 runs 15 residues.

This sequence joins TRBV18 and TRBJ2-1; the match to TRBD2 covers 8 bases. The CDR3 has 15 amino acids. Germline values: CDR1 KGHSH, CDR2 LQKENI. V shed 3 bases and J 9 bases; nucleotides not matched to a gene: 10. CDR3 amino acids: CASSPGVAGRSEQFF. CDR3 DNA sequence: TGTGCCAGCTCACCCGGAGTAGCGGGAAGGAGTGAGCAGTTCTTC.